This entry describes one T cell receptor beta chain. This clonotype appeared many times. Its recognized antigen is unknown. Nothing much larger sits one base from this clone, and base qualities are not available. From cysteine to phenylalanine, the CDR3 is 11 amino acids long. The DNA shown is the 33-base CDR3, in frame from base 1. Between the V and J ends, shortened by 4 bases and 10 bases respectively, the junction contains 10 bases. The germline V gene specifies MNHEY as CDR1 and SVGEGT as CDR2. This entry comes from a study of T cells in Graves' hyperthyroidism and ophthalmopathy (dated by TCRdb to about 2019). Some background on the complete study: Peripheral blood samples were taken at initial diagnosis, before any treatment was given. TCR V-J signatures able to tell the groups apart were searched for in a discovery cohort of 90 to 100 patients, of whom over 40 had Graves' ophthalmopathy and roughly 59 had stable Graves' hyperthyroidism. An independent validation cohort of fewer than 20 hyperthyroidism patients and about 15 patients who later progressed to ophthalmopathy tested prospective prediction of ophthalmopathy. The roughly 100 discovery patients were randomly divided into training and test sets at a 7:3 ratio. In roughly six Graves' hyperthyroidism patients, the study also compared T-cell repertoires from thyroid tissue with T-cell repertoires from blood. After sampling, hyperthyroidism patients received methimazole starting at 30 mg daily, and ophthalmopathy patients received high-dose intravenous methylprednisolone. According to the paper, TCR Vbeta CDR3 sequencing was carried out on 135 peripheral blood samples, which came from fewer than 50 ophthalmopathy, 80 or so hyperthyroidism and approximately 17 progressor patients. General findings and caveats noted by the study authors: In validation, the model predicted progression to ophthalmopathy a median of approximately 6.3 months before onset, with 70% to 71% sensitivity and more than 72% specificity. Most expanded thyroid clonotypes (frequency above 0.001) were also found in blood, which suggests that blood repertoires may mirror thyroid immune responses. No statistical method was used to set the sample size in advance, and investigators knew the group allocation. In cross-validation, a model built on a 13 V-J signature told ophthalmopathy apart from stable hyperthyroidism with under 90% sensitivity and 81% to 82% specificity, and in testing the same model reached 80%/75%.

Stable Graves' hyperthyroidism was defined as the absence of progression to ophthalmopathy over 18 months of follow-up. Hyperthyroidism patients were newly diagnosed, had a disease duration of under 2 months, and were aged 18 to 65 years. Any patient with an uncontrolled infection, another autoimmune disease, pregnancy or lactation was excluded. Diagnoses were based on clinical symptoms, serum thyroxine and TRAb, thyroid ultrasound and orbital computed tomography. Ficoll-Paque density gradient centrifugation was used to isolate PBMCs from about 9.4 ml of fresh peripheral blood. Trizol reagent was used to extract total RNA, and RNA quality was then checked on an Agilent 2100 Bioanalyzer. The TCR beta CDR3 regions were amplified from the RNA transcripts. For the first round of RT-PCR on the TCR CDR3, the HTBI primer set was used together with the Qiagen OneStep RT-PCR kit. Libraries were constructed in a second round of multiplex PCR, after which size selection and purification were performed. The libraries were sequenced on an Illumina HiSeq2000 using paired-end 100 bp reads. The study's own analysis went as follows. SOAPnuke was used to process the raw data, throwing out any read that contained adapters or uncalled bases, had a mean Phred below 15, or lacked an exact constant-primer or identifier match. High-quality paired reads were merged using COPE v1.2.5, and each unique nucleotide sequence was defined as a clonotype. Clonotypes were aligned to IMGT TRBV, TRBD and TRBJ reference segments using MiTCR v1.1. Only V-J combinations with frequency above 0.0001, covering 99% to 99.2% of repertoires, were analysed. A TCS score was defined as the ratio between F50 (clonal expansion) and ExV (chaos), using BLOSUM62-based TCRdist between CDR3 peptides within each V-J. Welch's t-statistics and random forest reduced roughly 530 V-J features to 10 to 15, which were used in a naive Bayes classifier (R e1071). TCRdb trimmed the raw reads at Q25, called clones with MiXCR and kept productive beta chains. Entries are consolidated by CDR3 protein sequence, retaining the most common genes and DNA. TCRdb, rather than the study authors, made the V and J calls. The sample table records more than 300,000 distinct CDR3 sequences; around 13% of these occur just once. The ten largest clonotypes hold 20% to 25% of the sample.

What was sequenced was blood. The clonotype was recovered from a woman in her twenties or thirties with Graves' hyperthyroidism. This chain joins TRBV6-2 or TRBV6-3 to TRBJ1-1; no D segment can be confidently identified. In nucleotides, the sequence is TGTGCCAGCAGTTCGTCAATTGGAGCTTTCTTT. Its protein product is CASSSSIGAFF.